These 9 T cell receptor beta chains were sequenced from one sample in a study of molecular identifiers for immune sequencing clone quantification. TCRdb re-called the PCR reads through MiXCR, storing one row per CDR3 protein. The sample shows approximately 500,000 distinct CDR3 sequences, 20% to 25% of them seen only once. The specimen was naive CD8+ T cells from blood, with Jurkat cell RNA spiked in. The subset: FACS-sorted CD8+CD4-CCR7+CD45RA+ naive T cells. Source of these receptors: a human donor in good health. Some libraries in this study had Jurkat cell RNA spiked in.

This clonotype has ten or more counts. The J gene is TRBJ2-1, the V gene TRBV19; TRBD1 matches at 11 bases. The junction had 5 bases not matched to a gene; V was cut back by 5 bases and J by 8 bases. CDR3 length: 14 amino acids. The germline CDR1 and CDR2 sequences are LNHDA and SQIVND (reference sequence). The CDR3 here is CASSDRDRGYEQFF. The CDR3 nucleotides are TGTGCCAGTAGTGATCGGGACAGGGGGTATGAGCAGTTCTTC. The variable domain in full, completed from reference TRBV19 and TRBJ2-1, reads DGGITQSPKYLFRKEGQNVTLSCEQNLNHDAMYWYRQDPGQGLRLIYYSQIVNDFQKGDIAEGYSVSREKKESFPLTVTSAQKNPTAFYLCASSDRDRGYEQFFGPGTRLTVL.

The sample holds a few counts of this clonotype. The gene calls are TRBV30 and TRBJ2-7; D ambiguous. The V gene lost 0 bases and the J gene lost 1 base, with 10 bases spanning the gap. This CDR3 comprises 14 residues. CDR1 is GTSNPN and CDR2 is SVGIG in the germline V gene (reference sequence). The CDR3 loop reads CAWSVRMESYEQYF. Here the CDR3 DNA reads TGTGCCTGGAGTGTACGAATGGAGTCCTACGAGCAGTACTTC.

This clonotype appeared once. The chain employs TRBV10-3 and TRBJ2-5; no clear D. Germline V lookup: CDR1 ENHRY, CDR2 SYGVKD. V was trimmed by 0 bases and J by 1 base, leaving 18 bases between them. This CDR3 has 18 amino acids. CDR3 bases: TGTGCCATCAGTGAGTCTTTGGTCATTTCCCAAACCCAAGAGACCCAGTACTTC. This encodes CAISESLVISQTQETQYF.

In this sample, this clonotype turned up many times. The chain has TRBV27 and TRBJ2-3; D uncertain. CDR1 is MNHEY, CDR2 SMNVEV, per germline (reference sequence). The CDR3 length is 14 residues. With 5 bases removed from V and 4 bases from J, the gap between germline ends came to 13 bases. The CDR3 here is CASSPYTDSDTQYF. Written as DNA, the CDR3 is TGTGCCAGCAGTCCTTACACCGATTCAGATACGCAGTATTTT.

A note on this clonotype: An end of the junction does not agree with germline; a read error may underlie this. This chain connects TRBV3-1 to TRBJ2-1, with TRBD1 matching over 8 bases. There are 17 residues in the CDR3. CDR1 and CDR2 from the germline V gene are LGHDT and YNNKEL (reference sequence). The CDR3 DNA reads as TGTGCCAGCAGCCAAGATATGGGGCAGGGGGCCTTCAATGAGCAGTCCTTC. Residues: CASSQDMGQGAFNEQSF.

The chain employs TRBV21-1 and TRBJ2-4; TRBD1 is the table's D call, not checked against the DNA. TRBV21-1 is termed a pseudogene. The CDR3 totals 16 residues. CDR3 residues: CASNRDRRWTKNIQYF. CDR3 in DNA: TGTGCCAGCAACAGGGACCGCCGCTGGACCAAAAACATTCAGTACTTC.

The chain carries TRBV7-8 and TRBJ2-2; D gene unclear. Trimming stripped 5 bases from V and 2 bases from J, with 12 bases between. The CDR3 contains 15 residues. From germline, CDR1 is SGHVS and CDR2 FQNEAQ. CDR3 coding DNA: TGTGCCAGCAGCCACCACGAAGCCAACACCGGGGAGCTGTTTTTT. This translates into CASSHHEANTGELFF. The full variable domain, in which reference TRBV7-8 and TRBJ2-2 provide the parts outside the CDR3, is GAGVSQSPRYKVAKRGQDVALRCDPISGHVSLFWYQQALGQGPEFLTYFQNEAQLDKSGLPSDRFFAERPEGSVSTLKIQRTQQEDSAVYLCASSHHEANTGELFFGEGSRLTVL.

Remarks on this clonotype: A much larger clone sits a single nucleotide away, making a read error possible. The rearrangement uses TRBV7-2 and TRBJ1-5; D is possibly TRBD1 (5 bases). The ends were cut back, 0 bases at V and 2 bases at J, with 8 bases in the middle. From germline, CDR1 is SGHTA and CDR2 FQGNSA. CDR3 size: 15 residues. DNA of the CDR3: TGTGCCAGCAGCTTAGCTAGGGACGGCAATCAGCCCCAGCATTTT. Amino acid sequence: CASSLARDGNQPQHF. The full variable domain, completed using reference TRBV7-2 and TRBJ1-5, is GAGVSQSPSNKVTEKGKDVELRCDPISGHTALYWYRQSLGQGLEFLIYFQGNSAPDKSGLPSDRFSAERTGGSVSTLTIQRTQQEDSAVYLCASSLARDGNQPQHFGDGTRLSIL.

This clonotype was observed many times. The V gene is TRBV12-3 or TRBV12-4, the J gene TRBJ1-4, with D uncertain. The CDR3 has 14 residues. The V gene lost 4 bases and the J gene lost 8 bases, with 14 bases spanning the gap. The CDR3 reads CASSSSMTPEKLFF. In DNA form, the CDR3 reads TGTGCCAGCAGTTCGTCAATGACACCCGAAAAACTGTTTTTT.